The 7 T cell receptor beta chains below come from one sample, sequenced in a study of response to subunit inactivated influenza vaccine. In TCRdb, the RT-PCR reads were re-called with MiXCR into one record per CDR3 protein. The repertoire holds more than 550,000 distinct CDR3 sequences, about 11% seen once, with approximately 11% in the top ten. This sample was shared with a second study, whose subject was T cells expressing NK-cell markers. That work adds: TCR beta cDNA was generated via 5'RACE template switching incorporating UMIs.

Sample: PBMCs from blood, taken on the day of vaccination. Source of these receptors: a man in his fifties who received an inactivated influenza vaccine.

This clonotype showed up just a few times. The chain carries TRBV12-3 or TRBV12-4 and TRBJ2-3, with D possibly TRBD1 on 5 matching bases. V lost 3 bases to trimming and J lost 5 bases, with 12 bases between them. The CDR3 is 14 amino acids. The CDR3 region is CASSFGRELDTQYF. The DNA of the CDR3 is TGTGCCAGCAGTTTTGGCAGGGAACTAGATACGCAGTATTTT.

CDR3 sequence (DNA): TGTGCCAGCAGCTTATCGGCAGCAGGGTATGGTTATGGCTACACCTTC. This codes for CASSLSAAGYGYGYTF. The chain employs TRBV7-9 and TRBJ1-2; D is perhaps TRBD1 (5 bases). Trimming took off 2 bases at V and 5 bases at J, with 18 bases between the two ends. The CDR3 sequence is 16 residues long. The germline V gene has CDR1 SEHNR and CDR2 FQNEAQ (reference sequence).

There are a few counts of this clonotype. The chain joins TRBV6-2 or TRBV6-3 to TRBJ2-1, with 14 bases identical to TRBD2. The CDR3 length is 16 residues. The trim removed 2 bases at V and 8 bases at J, leaving 5 bases unmatched. The germline CDR1 and CDR2 sequences are MNHEY and SVGEGT. CDR3 sequence reads: CASSYLGLAGAYEQFF. The CDR3, as DNA: TGTGCCAGCAGTTACCTGGGACTAGCGGGAGCTTATGAGCAGTTCTTC.

The chain is built from TRBV7-2 and TRBJ2-7; 11 bases map to TRBD2. In germline, CDR1 is SGHTA, CDR2 FQGNSA. CDR3 length: 15 amino acids. J was trimmed by 6 bases and V by 4 bases; bases with no gene match: 8. The CDR3 protein is CASSSIAGGAREQYF. The CDR3 bases are TGTGCCAGCAGCTCAATAGCGGGAGGGGCCCGCGAGCAGTACTTC.

This chain joins TRBV6-6 and TRBJ2-1; D call uncertain. With 2 bases removed from V and 7 bases from J, the gap between germline ends came to 6 bases. Germline V gene data show CDR1 as MNHNY and CDR2 as SVGAGI (reference sequence). This CDR3 is 12 amino acids long. CDR3 region: CASSYASNEQFF. Written as DNA, the CDR3 is TGTGCCAGCAGTTACGCCAGTAATGAGCAGTTCTTC.

A few counts support this clonotype. J is TRBJ2-2 and V is TRBV12-3 or TRBV12-4; TRBD1 is a possible D gene (6 bases). CDR3 length: 12 amino acids. V was shortened by 7 bases and J by 8 bases, with 11 bases between the two germline ends. The CDR3 here is CASTRTVGELFF. In DNA, the CDR3 is TGTGCCAGCACACGGACAGTTGGGGAGCTGTTTTTT.

This clonotype has only a few counts. This sequence joins TRBV12-3 or TRBV12-4 and TRBJ2-1; the D gene is possibly TRBD2 (6 bases). V was trimmed by 5 bases and J by 7 bases, leaving 15 bases between them. CDR3 size: 14 residues. CDR3 sequence: CASSATGTANEQFF. The CDR3 coding sequence is TGTGCCAGCAGTGCGACCGGGACTGCTAATGAGCAGTTCTTC.